Presented here are 15 T cell receptor beta chains from one specimen sequenced in a study of beta chain features in type 1 diabetes. Reverse transcription of all isolated RNA meant that expressed TCRB transcripts were sequenced. Sequenced by immunoSEQ multiplex PCR; TCRdb stores in-frame clones only, minus some. This table has 200,000 to 300,000 clones, around 26% appearing once. Sequencing input: central memory CD4+ T cells from blood. The receptor set was obtained from a man aged 25-45 years in good health.

The chain combines TRBV28 with TRBJ2-1; 12 bases line up with TRBD2. CDR1 is MDHEN, CDR2 SYDVKM, per germline. The CDR3 extends over 16 amino acids. V lost 5 bases, J lost 7 bases, and 9 bases stayed unmatched. The CDR3, as DNA: TGTGCCAGCAGTGGGCTTCTAGCGGGAGGGTTAAATGAGCAGTTCTTC. Encoded protein: CASSGLLAGGLNEQFF.

The rearrangement uses TRBV5-4 and TRBJ2-1; 9 nucleotides agree with TRBD2. The CDR3 has 16 residues. The V gene end was trimmed by 2 bases and the J gene end by 4 bases; junction bases not matched to a gene: 7. In germline, CDR1 is SGHNT, CDR2 YYREEE (reference sequence). This chain's CDR3 is CASSLAGTSPYNEQFF. CDR3 bases: TGTGCCAGCAGCTTAGCCGGGACTAGCCCTTACAATGAGCAGTTCTTC.

The chain joins TRBV11-2 to TRBJ2-7; no clear D. Germline V gives CDR1 SGHAT, CDR2 FQNNGV. V was pared by 5 bases and J by 4 bases, with 9 bases between. The CDR3 totals 12 residues. The DNA for the CDR3 is TGTGCCAGCAGCCCCTCCGAGTACGAGCAGTACTTC. The encoded protein is CASSPSEYEQYF.

This clone was counted many times. The chain uses TRBV30 and TRBJ1-3; D not resolved. CDR1 and CDR2 (germline): GTSNPN, SVGIG (reference sequence). This CDR3 has 13 amino acids. Trimming took 5 bases from V and 0 from J, leaving 8 bases between them. The CDR3 loop is CAWAPRSGNTIYF. DNA for the CDR3: TGTGCCTGGGCACCCCGCTCTGGAAACACCATATATTTT.

In DNA, the CDR3 is TGTGCCAGCTTTGGCGGGGGCCCAAGACGTTCAGTAGATACGCAGTATTTT. The encoded protein is CASFGGGPRRSVDTQYF. This chain connects TRBV2 to TRBJ2-3, with D possibly being TRBD2 (7 bases). In germline, CDR1 is SNHLY, CDR2 FYNNEI. Deletions cut 8 bases from V and 5 bases from J, with 26 bases between. CDR3 length: 17 residues.

This rearrangement joins TRBV18 to TRBJ2-1, with 9 bases matching TRBD1. The CDR3 is 13 residues long. The trim removed 11 bases at V and 5 bases at J, leaving 7 bases unmatched. CDR1 and CDR2 from the germline V gene are KGHSH and LQKENI. CDR3 in amino acids: CAGGTGRDNEQFF. CDR3 DNA: TGTGCCGGCGGGACAGGGAGAGACAATGAGCAGTTCTTC. The complete variable domain, with remaining parts taken from reference TRBV18 and TRBJ2-1, reads NAGVMQNPRHLVRRRGQEARLRCSPMKGHSHVYWYRQLPEEGLKFMVYLQKENIIDESGMPKERFSAEFPKEGPSILRIQQVVRGDSAAYFCAGGTGRDNEQFFGPGTRLTVL.

This clone was seen more than once but under ten times. The chain employs TRBV29-1 and TRBJ2-2, with TRBD1 identical over 8 bases. This CDR3 region has 13 residues. The J segment lost 3 bases and the V segment lost 8 bases, leaving 5 bases of the junction unmatched. Looked up from germline, CDR1 is SQVTM and CDR2 is ANQGSEA. The CDR3 reads CSTYRGDTGELFF. The CDR3 DNA sequence: TGCAGCACCTACAGGGGGGACACCGGGGAGCTGTTTTTT.

This clone appeared a few times. The chain employs TRBV5-4 and TRBJ1-5, with D perhaps TRBD1 (5 bases). The CDR3 totals 14 residues. Between the trimmed V and J ends, which lost 4 bases and 6 bases, there was a span of 14 bases. Per germline, CDR1 SGHNT and CDR2 YYREEE (reference sequence). The CDR3 DNA reads TGTGCCAGCAGCCCGGACATCGGGGCTCAGCCCCAGCATTTT. It is translated as CASSPDIGAQPQHF.

This chain joins TRBV19 and TRBJ2-1; perhaps TRBD1 as D (6 bases). V gave up 6 bases and J gave up 0 bases, with 12 bases separating them. The CDR3 sequence is 15 residues long. The germline gives CDR1 LNHDA, CDR2 SQIVND (reference sequence). CDR3 in DNA: TGTGCCAGTAGGTTGGACAGAAGCTCCTACAATGAGCAGTTCTTC. This codes for CASRLDRSSYNEQFF.

This clone showed up many times. V gene TRBV7-9 combines with J gene TRBJ2-3, with D uncertain. Germline CDR1 is SEHNR and CDR2 is FQNEAQ (reference sequence). The germline V and J ends were trimmed by 5 bases and 6 bases, with 9 bases remaining between them. This CDR3 has 12 residues. CDR3 bases: TGTGCCAGCAGCACCGGGTTCGATACGCAGTATTTT. Protein: CASSTGFDTQYF. Looking up the rest from reference TRBV7-9 and TRBJ2-3 gives the full variable domain: DTGVSQNPRHKITKRGQNVTFRCDPISEHNRLYWYRQTLGQGPEFLTYFQNEAQLEKSRLLSDRFSAERPKGSFSTLEIQRTEQGDSAMYLCASSTGFDTQYFGPGTRLTVL.

The table lists this clone with a few counts. The chain couples TRBV6-7 to TRBJ2-1; D call uncertain. TRBV6-7 is noted as an ORF with a role that remains uncertain. V lost 4 bases and J lost 0, with 13 bases in between. CDR3 length: 16 residues. The CDR3 sequence: CASSSQDLVSYNEQFF. The CDR3 bases are TGTGCCAGCAGTTCCCAGGACCTAGTCTCCTACAATGAGCAGTTCTTC.

This clone was found a few times. The chain couples TRBV7-9 to TRBJ1-2; D is possibly TRBD1 (5 bases). The CDR3 covers 15 residues. With 1 base removed from V and 0 bases from J, the gap between germline ends came to 9 bases. The germline CDR1 and CDR2 sequences are SEHNR and FQNEAQ (reference sequence). CDR3 nucleotide sequence: TGTGCCAGCAGCTTAGATGGACAAGCTAACTATGGCTACACCTTC. Translating gives CASSLDGQANYGYTF. The whole variable domain, filled in from reference TRBV7-9 and TRBJ1-2, reads DTGVSQNPRHKITKRGQNVTFRCDPISEHNRLYWYRQTLGQGPEFLTYFQNEAQLEKSRLLSDRFSAERPKGSFSTLEIQRTEQGDSAMYLCASSLDGQANYGYTFGSGTRLTVV.

This clone was picked up many times. V is TRBV5-1 and J is TRBJ1-1; D call uncertain. Trimming took off 0 bases at V and 4 bases at J, with 4 bases between the two ends. This CDR3 has 12 amino acids. The germline V gene has CDR1 SGHRS and CDR2 YFSETQ. DNA of the CDR3: TGCGCCAGCAGCTTGGACAGCACTGAAGCTTTCTTT. Its translation: CASSLDSTEAFF. Variable domain in full (rest from reference TRBV5-1 and TRBJ1-1): KAGVTQTPRYLIKTRGQQVTLSCSPISGHRSVSWYQQTPGQGLQFLFEYFSETQRNKGNFPGRFSGRQFSNSRSEMNVSTLELGDSALYLCASSLDSTEAFFGQGTRLTVV.

The chain carries TRBV7-2 and TRBJ1-6; 9 nucleotides align to TRBD1. Unmatched junction bases numbered 4, after V lost 5 bases and J lost 5 bases. This CDR3 region has 15 residues. Germline-derived CDR1 and CDR2 are SGHTA and FQGNSA. The CDR3 is CASSGQGRHNSPLHF. The CDR3 coding sequence is TGTGCCAGCAGCGGACAGGGGAGACATAATTCACCCCTCCACTTT. Together with reference TRBV7-2 and TRBJ1-6, the CDR3 gives the full variable domain: GAGVSQSPSNKVTEKGKDVELRCDPISGHTALYWYRQSLGQGLEFLIYFQGNSAPDKSGLPSDRFSAERTGGSVSTLTIQRTQQEDSAVYLCASSGQGRHNSPLHFGNGTRLTVT.

Only a few counts were recorded for this clone. At the DNA level, this CDR3 is encoded by other sequences in the same sample as well. This chain links TRBV11-3 with TRBJ2-1; 7 nucleotides align to TRBD2. The CDR3 length is 14 residues. The V gene's germline CDR1 is SGHNT and CDR2 YENEEA. Trimming removed 1 base from V and 3 bases from J; junction bases left unmatched: 0. The CDR3 coding sequence is TGTGCCAGCAGCTTAGGCGGGAGCTACAATGAGCAGTTCTTC. It translates to CASSLGGSYNEQFF.